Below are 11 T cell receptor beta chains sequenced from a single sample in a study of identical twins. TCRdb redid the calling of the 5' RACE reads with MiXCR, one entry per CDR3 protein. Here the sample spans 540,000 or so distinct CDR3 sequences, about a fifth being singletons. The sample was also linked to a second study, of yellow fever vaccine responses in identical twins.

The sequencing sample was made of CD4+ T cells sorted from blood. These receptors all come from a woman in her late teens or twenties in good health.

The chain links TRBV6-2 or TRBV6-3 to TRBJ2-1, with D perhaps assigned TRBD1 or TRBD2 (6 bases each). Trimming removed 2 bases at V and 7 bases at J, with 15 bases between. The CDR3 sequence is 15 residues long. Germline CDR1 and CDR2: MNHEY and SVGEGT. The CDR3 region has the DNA TGTGCCAGCAGTTACGGGGGGCAGGCACGGAATGAGCAGTTCTTC. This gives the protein CASSYGGQARNEQFF.

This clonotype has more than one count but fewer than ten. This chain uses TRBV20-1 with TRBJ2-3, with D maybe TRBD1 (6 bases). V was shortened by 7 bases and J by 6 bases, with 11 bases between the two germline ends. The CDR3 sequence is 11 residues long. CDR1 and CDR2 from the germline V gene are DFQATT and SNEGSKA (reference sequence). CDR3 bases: TGCAGTGTGGACAGACGGGATACGCAGTATTTT. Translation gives CSVDRRDTQYF.

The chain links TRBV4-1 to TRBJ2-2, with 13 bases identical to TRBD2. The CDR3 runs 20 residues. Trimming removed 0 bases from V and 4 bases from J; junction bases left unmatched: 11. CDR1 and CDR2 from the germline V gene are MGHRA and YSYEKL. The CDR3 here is CASSQDSPLAGGPSTGELFF. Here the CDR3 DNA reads TGCGCCAGCAGCCAAGACTCGCCACTAGCGGGGGGGCCTAGCACCGGGGAGCTGTTTTTT.

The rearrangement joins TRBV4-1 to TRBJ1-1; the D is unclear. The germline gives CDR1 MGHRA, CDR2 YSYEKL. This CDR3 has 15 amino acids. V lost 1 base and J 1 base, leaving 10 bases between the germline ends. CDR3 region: CASSQVSVPNTEAFF. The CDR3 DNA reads TGCGCCAGCAGCCAAGTGTCAGTTCCGAACACTGAAGCTTTCTTT.

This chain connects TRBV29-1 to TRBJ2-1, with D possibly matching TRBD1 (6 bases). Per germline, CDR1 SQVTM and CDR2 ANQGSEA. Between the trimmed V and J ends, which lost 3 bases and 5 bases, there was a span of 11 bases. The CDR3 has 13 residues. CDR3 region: CSVDGGGHNEQFF. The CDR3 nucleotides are TGCAGCGTTGATGGTGGGGGCCACAATGAGCAGTTCTTC.

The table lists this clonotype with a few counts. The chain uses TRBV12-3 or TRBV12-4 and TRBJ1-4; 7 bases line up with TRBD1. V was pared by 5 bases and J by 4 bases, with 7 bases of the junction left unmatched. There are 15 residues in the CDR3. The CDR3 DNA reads TGTGCCAGCAGTAACCAGGGACAGTATAATGAAAAACTGTTTTTT. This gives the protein CASSNQGQYNEKLFF.

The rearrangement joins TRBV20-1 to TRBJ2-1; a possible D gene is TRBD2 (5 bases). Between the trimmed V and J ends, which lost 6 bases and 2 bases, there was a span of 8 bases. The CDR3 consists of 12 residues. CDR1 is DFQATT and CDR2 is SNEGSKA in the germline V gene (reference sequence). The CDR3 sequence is CSAAGTYNEQFF. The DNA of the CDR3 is TGCAGTGCCGCCGGGACCTACAATGAGCAGTTCTTC.

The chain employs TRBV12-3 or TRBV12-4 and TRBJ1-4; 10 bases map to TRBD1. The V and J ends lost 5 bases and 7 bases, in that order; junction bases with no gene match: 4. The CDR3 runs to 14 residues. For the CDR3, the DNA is TGTGCCAGCAGTACATGGACAGGGGGTGAAAAACTGTTTTTT. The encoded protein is CASSTWTGGEKLFF.

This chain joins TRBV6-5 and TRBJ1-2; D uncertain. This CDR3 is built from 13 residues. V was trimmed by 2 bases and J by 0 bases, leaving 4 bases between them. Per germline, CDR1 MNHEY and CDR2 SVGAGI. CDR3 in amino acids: CASSYRANYGYTF. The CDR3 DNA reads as TGTGCCAGCAGTTACAGGGCTAACTATGGCTACACCTTC.

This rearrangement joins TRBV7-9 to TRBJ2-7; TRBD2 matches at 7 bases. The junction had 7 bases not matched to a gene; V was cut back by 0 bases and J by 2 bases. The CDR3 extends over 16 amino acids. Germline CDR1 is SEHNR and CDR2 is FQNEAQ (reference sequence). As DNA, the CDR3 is TGTGCCAGCAGCTTAGCGGGCGGGAGCTTCACCTACGAGCAGTACTTC. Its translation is CASSLAGGSFTYEQYF. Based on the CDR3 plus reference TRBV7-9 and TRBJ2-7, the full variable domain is DTGVSQNPRHKITKRGQNVTFRCDPISEHNRLYWYRQTLGQGPEFLTYFQNEAQLEKSRLLSDRFSAERPKGSFSTLEIQRTEQGDSAMYLCASSLAGGSFTYEQYFGPGTRLTVT.

CDR3 nucleotides: TGTGCCAGCAGTTCCCAGGGACTAGCGGGGGGCTACGGGGAGCTGTTTTTT. Translated, it gives CASSSQGLAGGYGELFF. J is TRBJ2-2 and V is TRBV12-3 or TRBV12-4, with 15 bases identical to TRBD2. This CDR3 comprises 17 residues. The V and J ends lost 4 bases and 7 bases, in that order; junction bases with no gene match: 7.